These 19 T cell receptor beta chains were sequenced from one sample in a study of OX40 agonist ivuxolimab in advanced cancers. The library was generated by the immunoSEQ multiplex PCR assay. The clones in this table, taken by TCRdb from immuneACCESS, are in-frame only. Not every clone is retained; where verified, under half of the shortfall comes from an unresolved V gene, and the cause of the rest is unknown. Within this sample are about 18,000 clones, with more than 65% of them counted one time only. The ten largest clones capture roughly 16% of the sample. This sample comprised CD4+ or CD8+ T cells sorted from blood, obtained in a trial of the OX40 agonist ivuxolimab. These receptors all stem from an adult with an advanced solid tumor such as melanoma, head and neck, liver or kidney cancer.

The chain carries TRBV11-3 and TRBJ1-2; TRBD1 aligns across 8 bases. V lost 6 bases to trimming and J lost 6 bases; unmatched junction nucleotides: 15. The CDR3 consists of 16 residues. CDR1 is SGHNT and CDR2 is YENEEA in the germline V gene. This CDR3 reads CASRTIDTGGQDGYTF. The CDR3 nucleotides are TGTGCCAGCAGGACCATTGATACAGGGGGTCAGGATGGCTACACCTTC.

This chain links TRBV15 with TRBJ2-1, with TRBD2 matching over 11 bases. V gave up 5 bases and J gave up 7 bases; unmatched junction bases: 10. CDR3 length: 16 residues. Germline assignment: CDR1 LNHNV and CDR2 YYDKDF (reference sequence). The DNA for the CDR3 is TGTGCCACCAGCGCAGGGACTAGCGGTACAGGGAATGAGCAGTTCTTC. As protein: CATSAGTSGTGNEQFF.

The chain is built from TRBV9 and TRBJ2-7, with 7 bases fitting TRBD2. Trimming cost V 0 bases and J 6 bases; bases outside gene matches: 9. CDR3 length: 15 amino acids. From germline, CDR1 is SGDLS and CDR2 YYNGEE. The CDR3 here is CASSVDTTRLAEQYF. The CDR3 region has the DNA TGTGCCAGCAGCGTAGATACGACGAGACTAGCCGAGCAGTACTTC.

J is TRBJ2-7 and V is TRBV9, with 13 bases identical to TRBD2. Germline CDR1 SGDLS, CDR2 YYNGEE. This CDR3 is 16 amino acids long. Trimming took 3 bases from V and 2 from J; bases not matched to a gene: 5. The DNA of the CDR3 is TGTGCCAGCAGCGCCTCCGGGACTAGCGGGACCTACGAGCAGTACTTC. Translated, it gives CASSASGTSGTYEQYF. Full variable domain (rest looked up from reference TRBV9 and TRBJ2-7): DSGVTQTPKHLITATGQRVTLRCSPRSGDLSVYWYQQSLDQGLQFLIQYYNGEERAKGNILERFSAQQFPDLHSELNLSSLELGDSALYFCASSASGTSGTYEQYFGPGTRLTVT.

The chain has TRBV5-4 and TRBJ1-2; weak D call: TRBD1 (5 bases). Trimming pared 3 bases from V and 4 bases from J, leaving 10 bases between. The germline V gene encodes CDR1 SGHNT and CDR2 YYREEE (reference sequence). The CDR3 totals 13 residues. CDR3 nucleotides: TGTGCCAGCAGCTCCATGGACATCTATGGCTACACCTTC. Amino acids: CASSSMDIYGYTF.

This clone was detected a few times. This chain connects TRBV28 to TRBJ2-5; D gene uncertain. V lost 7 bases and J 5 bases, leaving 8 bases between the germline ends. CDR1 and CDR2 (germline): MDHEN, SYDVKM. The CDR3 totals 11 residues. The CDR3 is CASTLGETQYF. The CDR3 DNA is TGTGCCAGCACCCTAGGGGAGACCCAGTACTTC.

The CDR3 region has the DNA TGTGCCAGCATCCTTAGCGGGTACGGGGAGACCCAGTACTTC. Protein product: CASILSGYGETQYF. This chain uses TRBV7-2 with TRBJ2-5, with TRBD2 matching 7 bases. CDR3 length: 14 amino acids. CDR1 is SGHTA and CDR2 is FQGNSA in the germline V gene. Trimming took 7 bases from V and 5 from J; bases not matched to a gene: 10. Looking up the rest from reference TRBV7-2 and TRBJ2-5 gives the full variable domain: GAGVSQSPSNKVTEKGKDVELRCDPISGHTALYWYRQSLGQGLEFLIYFQGNSAPDKSGLPSDRFSAERTGGSVSTLTIQRTQQEDSAVYLCASILSGYGETQYFGPGTRLLVL.

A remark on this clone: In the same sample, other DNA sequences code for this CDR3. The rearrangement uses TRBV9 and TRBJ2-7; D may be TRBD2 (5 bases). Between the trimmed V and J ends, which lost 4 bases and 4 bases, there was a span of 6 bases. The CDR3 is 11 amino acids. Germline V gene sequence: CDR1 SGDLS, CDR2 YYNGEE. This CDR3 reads CASSPGYEQYF. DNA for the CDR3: TGTGCCAGCAGCCCGGGGTACGAGCAGTACTTC.

The CDR3 sequence: CASSWVNEQFF. CDR3 in DNA: TGTGCCAGCAGCTGGGTAAATGAGCAGTTCTTC. V usage is TRBV7-9 and J usage is TRBJ2-1, with D unresolved. Trimming took off 4 bases at V and 7 bases at J, with 5 bases between the two ends. Germline lookup yields CDR1 SEHNR and CDR2 FQNEAQ (reference sequence). The CDR3 length is 11 residues.

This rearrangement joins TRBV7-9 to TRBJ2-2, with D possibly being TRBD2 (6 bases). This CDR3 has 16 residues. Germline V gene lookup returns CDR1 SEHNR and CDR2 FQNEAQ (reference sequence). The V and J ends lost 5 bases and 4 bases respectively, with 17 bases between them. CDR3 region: CASSPEGARITGELFF. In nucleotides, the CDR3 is TGTGCCAGCAGCCCGGAGGGAGCCCGGATCACCGGGGAGCTGTTTTTT.

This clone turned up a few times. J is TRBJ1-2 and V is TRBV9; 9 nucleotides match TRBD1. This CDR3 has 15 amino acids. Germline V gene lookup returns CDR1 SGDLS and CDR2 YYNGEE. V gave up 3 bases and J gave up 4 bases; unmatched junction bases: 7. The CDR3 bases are TGTGCCAGCAGCGCCCGGACAGGGGCGACCTATGGCTACACCTTC. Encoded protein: CASSARTGATYGYTF. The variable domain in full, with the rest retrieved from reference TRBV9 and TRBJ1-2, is DSGVTQTPKHLITATGQRVTLRCSPRSGDLSVYWYQQSLDQGLQFLIQYYNGEERAKGNILERFSAQQFPDLHSELNLSSLELGDSALYFCASSARTGATYGYTFGSGTRLTVV.

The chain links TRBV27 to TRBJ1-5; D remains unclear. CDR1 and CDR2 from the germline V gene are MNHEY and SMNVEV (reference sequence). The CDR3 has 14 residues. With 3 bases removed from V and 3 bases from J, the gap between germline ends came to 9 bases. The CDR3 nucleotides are TGTGCCAGCAGTTTCGAGAGATACAATCAGCCCCAGCATTTT. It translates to CASSFERYNQPQHF.

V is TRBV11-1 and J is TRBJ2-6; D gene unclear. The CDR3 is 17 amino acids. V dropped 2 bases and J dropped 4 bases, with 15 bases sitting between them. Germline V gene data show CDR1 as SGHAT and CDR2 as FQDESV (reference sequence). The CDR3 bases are TGTGCCAGCAGCTTAAACGCTATTGGTGCCGGGGCCAACGTCCTGACTTTC. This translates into CASSLNAIGAGANVLTF.

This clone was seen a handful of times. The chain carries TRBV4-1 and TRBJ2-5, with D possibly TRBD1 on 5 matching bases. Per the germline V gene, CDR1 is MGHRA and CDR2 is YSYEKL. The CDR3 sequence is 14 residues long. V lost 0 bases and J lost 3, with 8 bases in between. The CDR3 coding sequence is TGCGCCAGCAGCCAAGAAAGCAGGGAAGAGACCCAGTACTTC. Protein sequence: CASSQESREETQYF.

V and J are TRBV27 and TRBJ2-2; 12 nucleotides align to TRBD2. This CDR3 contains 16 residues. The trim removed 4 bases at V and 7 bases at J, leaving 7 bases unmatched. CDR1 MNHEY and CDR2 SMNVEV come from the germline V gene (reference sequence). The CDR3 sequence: CASSSLAGGPIGELFF. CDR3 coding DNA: TGTGCCAGCAGTTCTCTAGCGGGAGGGCCGATCGGGGAGCTGTTTTTT.

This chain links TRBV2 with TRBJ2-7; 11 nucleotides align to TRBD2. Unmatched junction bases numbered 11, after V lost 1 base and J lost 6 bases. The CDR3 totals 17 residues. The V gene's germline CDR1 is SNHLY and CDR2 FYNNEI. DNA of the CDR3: TGTGCCAGCAGTGAAGAGCTAGCGGGAGGCCCCTACGGCGAGCAGTACTTC. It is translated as CASSEELAGGPYGEQYF.

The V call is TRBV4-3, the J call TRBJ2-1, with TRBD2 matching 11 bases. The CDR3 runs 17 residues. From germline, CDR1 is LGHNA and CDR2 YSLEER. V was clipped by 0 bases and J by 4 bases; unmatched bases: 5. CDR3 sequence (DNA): TGCGCCAGCAGCCAAGAAGCCCTAGCGGGAGGTTACAATGAGCAGTTCTTC. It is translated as CASSQEALAGGYNEQFF.

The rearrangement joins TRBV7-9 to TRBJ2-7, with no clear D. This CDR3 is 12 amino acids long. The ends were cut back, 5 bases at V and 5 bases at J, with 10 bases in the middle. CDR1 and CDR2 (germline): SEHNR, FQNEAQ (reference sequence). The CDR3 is CASSAQTDEQYF. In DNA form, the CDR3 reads TGTGCCAGCAGCGCCCAAACGGACGAGCAGTACTTC. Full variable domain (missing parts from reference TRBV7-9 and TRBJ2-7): DTGVSQNPRHKITKRGQNVTFRCDPISEHNRLYWYRQTLGQGPEFLTYFQNEAQLEKSRLLSDRFSAERPKGSFSTLEIQRTEQGDSAMYLCASSAQTDEQYFGPGTRLTVT.

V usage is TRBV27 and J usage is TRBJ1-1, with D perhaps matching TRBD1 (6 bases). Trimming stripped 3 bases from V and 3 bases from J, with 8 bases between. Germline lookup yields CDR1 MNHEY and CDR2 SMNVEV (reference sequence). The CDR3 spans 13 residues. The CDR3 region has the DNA TGTGCCAGCAGTTTTAGGACAGACACTGAAGCTTTCTTT. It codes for CASSFRTDTEAFF.